The T cell receptor beta chain described here comes from a study of blood T cell repertoires in COVID-19. Study-wide context: Acute-phase and convalescent COVID-19 samples originated in the United States, Italy and Spain. T cells, B-cell-depleted T cells, or PBMCs provided the cDNA or gDNA that served as material.

Self-reported history from a screening survey and questionnaire set each donor's cohort. TCRdb keeps only in-frame clones here, not all; method: immunoSEQ multiplex PCR. The sample has under 65,000 clones, approximately 78% seen once; the top ten hold around 5.8%. The CDR3 has 19 residues. This clonotype was sampled from a woman in her 50s with acute COVID-19. The sample comprised PBMCs or T cells enriched from blood (not recorded which). This sequence joins TRBV21-1 and TRBJ1-2; TRBD1, the table's D call, lacks a check against the DNA. TRBV21-1 is given as a pseudogene. In nucleotides, the CDR3 is TGTGCCAGCAGCAAAAAAACAGGGGGAATAATGGGCGCTAACTATGGCTACACCTTC. As protein: CASSKKTGGIMGANYGYTF.